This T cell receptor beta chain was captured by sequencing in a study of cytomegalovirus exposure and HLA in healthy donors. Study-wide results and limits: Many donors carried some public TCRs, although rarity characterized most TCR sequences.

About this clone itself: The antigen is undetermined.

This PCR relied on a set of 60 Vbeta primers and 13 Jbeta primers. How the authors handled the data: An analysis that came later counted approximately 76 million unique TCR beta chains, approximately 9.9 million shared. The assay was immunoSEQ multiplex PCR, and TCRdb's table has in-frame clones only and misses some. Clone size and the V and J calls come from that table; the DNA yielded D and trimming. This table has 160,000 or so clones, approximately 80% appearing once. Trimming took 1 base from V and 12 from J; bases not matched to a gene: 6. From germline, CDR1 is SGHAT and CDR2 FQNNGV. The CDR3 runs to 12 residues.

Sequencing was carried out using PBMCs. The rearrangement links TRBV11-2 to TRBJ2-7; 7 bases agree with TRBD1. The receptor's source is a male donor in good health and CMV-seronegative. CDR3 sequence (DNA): TGTGCCAGCAGCTTAGTAGGGGGCGCACCGTACTTC. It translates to CASSLVGGAPYF.